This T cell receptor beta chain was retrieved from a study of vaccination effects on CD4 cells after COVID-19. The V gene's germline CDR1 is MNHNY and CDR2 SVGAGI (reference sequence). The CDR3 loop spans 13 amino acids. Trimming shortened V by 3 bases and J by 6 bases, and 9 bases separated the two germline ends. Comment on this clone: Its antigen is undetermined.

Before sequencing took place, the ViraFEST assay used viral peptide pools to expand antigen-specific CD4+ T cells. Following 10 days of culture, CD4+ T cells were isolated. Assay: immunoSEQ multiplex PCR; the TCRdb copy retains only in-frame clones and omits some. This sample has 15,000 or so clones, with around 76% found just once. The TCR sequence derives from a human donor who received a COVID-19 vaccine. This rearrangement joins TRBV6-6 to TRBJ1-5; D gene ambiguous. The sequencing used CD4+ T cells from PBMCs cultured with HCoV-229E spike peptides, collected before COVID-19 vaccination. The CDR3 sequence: CASSYGSGQPQHF. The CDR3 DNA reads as TGTGCCAGCAGTTATGGCTCGGGTCAGCCCCAGCATTTT.